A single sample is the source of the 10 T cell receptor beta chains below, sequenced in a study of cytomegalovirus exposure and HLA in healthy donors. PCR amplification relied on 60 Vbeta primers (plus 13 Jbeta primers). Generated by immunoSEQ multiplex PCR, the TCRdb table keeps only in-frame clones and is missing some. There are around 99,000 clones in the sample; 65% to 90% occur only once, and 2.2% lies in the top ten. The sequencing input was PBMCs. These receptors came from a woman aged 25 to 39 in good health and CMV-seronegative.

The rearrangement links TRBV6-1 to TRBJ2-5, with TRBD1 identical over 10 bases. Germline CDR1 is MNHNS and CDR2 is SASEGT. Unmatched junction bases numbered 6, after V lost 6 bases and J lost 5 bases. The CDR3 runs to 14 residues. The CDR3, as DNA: TGTGCCAGCAGGGAACGGACAGGGGGGGAGACCCAGTACTTC. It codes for CASRERTGGETQYF.

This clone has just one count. DNA for the CDR3: TGTGCCAGCTCACCCGACATGACAGGGCCGAACACTGAAGCTTTCTTT. It encodes CASSPDMTGPNTEAFF. This chain uses TRBV18 with TRBJ1-1, with 7 bases matching TRBD1. Germline V gene data show CDR1 as KGHSH and CDR2 as LQKENI. This CDR3 is 16 amino acids long. J was trimmed by 1 base and V by 3 bases; bases with no gene match: 8.

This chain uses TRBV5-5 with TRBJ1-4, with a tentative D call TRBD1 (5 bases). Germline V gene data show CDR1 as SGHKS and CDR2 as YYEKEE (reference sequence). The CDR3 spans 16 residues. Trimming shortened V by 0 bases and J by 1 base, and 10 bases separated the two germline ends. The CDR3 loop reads CASSLVGGGTNEKLFF. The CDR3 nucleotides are TGTGCCAGCAGCTTGGTCGGCGGGGGAACTAATGAAAAACTGTTTTTT. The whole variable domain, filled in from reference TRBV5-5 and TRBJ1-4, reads DAGVTQSPTHLIKTRGQQVTLRCSPISGHKSVSWYQQVLGQGPQFIFQYYEKEERGRGNFPDRFSARQFPNYSSELNVNALLLGDSALYLCASSLVGGGTNEKLFFGSGTQLSVL.

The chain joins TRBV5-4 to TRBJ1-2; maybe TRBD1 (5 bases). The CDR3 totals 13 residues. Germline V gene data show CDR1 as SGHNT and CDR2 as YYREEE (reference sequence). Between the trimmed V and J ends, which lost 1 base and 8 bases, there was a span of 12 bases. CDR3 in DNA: TGTGCCAGCAGCTTGAGCTGGGGGGAAGGCTACACCTTC. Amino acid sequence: CASSLSWGEGYTF.

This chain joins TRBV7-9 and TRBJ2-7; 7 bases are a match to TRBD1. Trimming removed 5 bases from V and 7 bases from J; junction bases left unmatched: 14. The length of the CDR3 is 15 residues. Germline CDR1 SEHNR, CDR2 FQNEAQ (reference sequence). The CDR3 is CASSPIGTVNWEQYF. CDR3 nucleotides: TGTGCCAGCAGCCCTATCGGGACAGTCAACTGGGAGCAGTACTTC.

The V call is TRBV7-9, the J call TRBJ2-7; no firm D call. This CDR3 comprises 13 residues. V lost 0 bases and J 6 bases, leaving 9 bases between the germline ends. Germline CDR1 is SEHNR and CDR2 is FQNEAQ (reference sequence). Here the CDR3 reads CASSLASTGEQYF. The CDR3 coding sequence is TGTGCCAGCAGCTTAGCGTCGACTGGCGAGCAGTACTTC.

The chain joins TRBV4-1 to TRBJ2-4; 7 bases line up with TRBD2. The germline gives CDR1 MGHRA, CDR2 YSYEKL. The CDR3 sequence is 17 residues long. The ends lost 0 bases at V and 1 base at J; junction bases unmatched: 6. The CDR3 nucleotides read TGCGCCAGCAGCCAAGATCGCGGCGGGAGTGCCAAAAACATTCAGTACTTC. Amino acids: CASSQDRGGSAKNIQYF.

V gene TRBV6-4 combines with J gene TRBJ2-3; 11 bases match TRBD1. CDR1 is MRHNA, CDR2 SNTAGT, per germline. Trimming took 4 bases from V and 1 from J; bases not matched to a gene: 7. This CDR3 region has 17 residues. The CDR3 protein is CASSGVGTGGRTDTQYF. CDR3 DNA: TGTGCCAGCAGTGGGGTCGGGACAGGGGGTCGCACAGATACGCAGTATTTT.

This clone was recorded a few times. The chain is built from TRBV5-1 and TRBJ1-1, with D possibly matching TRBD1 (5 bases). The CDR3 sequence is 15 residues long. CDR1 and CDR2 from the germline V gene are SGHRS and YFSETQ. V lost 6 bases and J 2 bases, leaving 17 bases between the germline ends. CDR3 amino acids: CASTRAGPQNTEAFF. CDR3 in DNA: TGCGCCAGCACTCGGGCAGGGCCCCAAAACACTGAAGCTTTCTTT.

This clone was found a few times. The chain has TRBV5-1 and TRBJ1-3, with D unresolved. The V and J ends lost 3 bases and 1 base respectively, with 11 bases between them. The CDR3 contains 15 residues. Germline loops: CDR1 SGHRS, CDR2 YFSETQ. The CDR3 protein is CASSSDTVSGNTIYF. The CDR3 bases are TGCGCCAGCAGCTCAGACACTGTATCTGGAAACACCATATATTTT. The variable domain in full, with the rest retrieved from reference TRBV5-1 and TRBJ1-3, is KAGVTQTPRYLIKTRGQQVTLSCSPISGHRSVSWYQQTPGQGLQFLFEYFSETQRNKGNFPGRFSGRQFSNSRSEMNVSTLELGDSALYLCASSSDTVSGNTIYFGEGSWLTVV.